This T cell receptor (beta chain) was recovered during a study of T cell responses to AZD1222 COVID-19 vaccine. TCRdb keeps only in-frame clones here, not all; method: immunoSEQ multiplex PCR. The data show about 140,000 clones, 80% to 95% seen once. The trim removed 4 bases at V and 2 bases at J, leaving 7 bases unmatched. This CDR3 is 15 amino acids long. Per germline, CDR1 SGHNT and CDR2 YYREEE (reference sequence). The source is an adult who received the AZD1222 COVID-19 vaccine. Sequenced here: peripheral blood, sampled 28 days after the second AZD1222 dose. The V call is TRBV5-4, the J call TRBJ2-3; 7 positions agree with TRBD2. CDR3 loop: CASSGTGTITDTQYF. CDR3 DNA sequence: TGTGCCAGCAGCGGGACGGGGACTATCACAGATACGCAGTATTTT. The full variable domain, rest sourced from reference TRBV5-4 and TRBJ2-3, is ETGVTQSPTHLIKTRGQQVTLRCSSQSGHNTVSWYQQALGQGPQFIFQYYREEENGRGNFPPRFSGLQFPNYSSELNVNALELDDSALYLCASSGTGTITDTQYFGPGTRLTVL.